These 18 T cell receptor beta chains came from one sample sequenced in a study of tumor-infiltrating lymphocytes in primary liver carcinoma. Unsorted bulk tissue, roughly 19-34 mg of it, served as the source for co-extraction of RNA and DNA. TCR beta cDNA was made from 400 to 500 ng total RNA with a constant-region primer. Three nested multiplex PCR rounds, a slightly modified ARM-PCR, produced the libraries for TCR beta. The first two PCR rounds used TRBV1-TRBV30 primers with a Cbeta primer, about 9 cycles each. TCRdb analysed the multiplex PCR reads with MiXCR anew, one entry per CDR3 protein. The table records approximately 45,000 distinct CDR3 sequences, around 72% of them present only once. Specimen: liver tumor tissue from sampling region 2. As to subset: tumor region T2, inferior pole. The receptors stem from a man aged 35 to 55 with primary liver carcinoma and hepatitis B virus infection.

The chain uses TRBV14 and TRBJ2-3; a weak D match, TRBD1 (5 bases). Germline lookup yields CDR1 SGHDN and CDR2 FVKESK. CDR3 size: 13 residues. The DNA of the CDR3 is TGTACTGGCAGCCCGACAGAACAGACTACGCAGTATTTT. This encodes CTGSPTEQTTQYF.

V is TRBV28 and J is TRBJ2-1, with 15 bases aligning to TRBD2. This CDR3 has 18 amino acids. From germline, CDR1 is MDHEN and CDR2 SYDVKM. Written as DNA, the CDR3 is TGTACTAGCAGTCCCCTCGGACTAGCGGGAGGGCCCTACAATGAGCAGTTCTTC. Translation: CTSSPLGLAGGPYNEQFF.

A remark on this clonotype: Relative to the germline gene, one junction end is altered; a read error may explain this. The V gene is TRBV29-1, the J gene TRBJ2-3; TRBD2 matches 7 bases. CDR3 length: 15 amino acids. CDR1 is SQVTM and CDR2 is ANQGSEA in the germline V gene. CDR3 region: CSVESGAGITDMQYF. The DNA of the CDR3 is TGCAGCGTTGAGAGCGGGGCCGGTATCACAGATATGCAGTATTTT.

About this clonotype itself: At one end the junction does not follow the germline gene, possibly because of a read error. The CDR3 DNA is TGCGCCACTCGACAGGGGCTGACTTCCTACGAGCGGTACTTC. This codes for CATRQGLTSYERYF. This chain uses TRBV11-3 with TRBJ2-7, with TRBD1 identical over 8 bases. Germline assignment: CDR1 SGHNT and CDR2 YENEEA. This CDR3 region has 14 residues.

V usage is TRBV6-5 and J usage is TRBJ2-2; no firm D call. The germline V and J ends were trimmed by 10 bases and 3 bases, with 12 bases remaining between them. The CDR3 contains 13 residues. Germline V lookup: CDR1 MNHEY, CDR2 SVGAGI. CDR3 in amino acids: CANGYHDTGELFF. CDR3 DNA sequence: TGTGCCAACGGTTACCATGACACCGGGGAGCTGTTTTTT.

The genes are TRBV5-1 and TRBJ2-1; 7 bases agree with TRBD2. The length of the CDR3 is 15 residues. Germline assignment: CDR1 SGHRS and CDR2 YFSETQ. V was pared by 4 bases and J by 11 bases, with 15 bases of the junction left unmatched. The CDR3 sequence: CASSLTSLGYDKQFF. The DNA for the CDR3 is TGCGCCAGCAGCCTGACTAGCCTGGGCTACGATAAGCAGTTCTTC.

This clonotype was observed at least ten times. The rearrangement joins TRBV5-1 to TRBJ2-6, with a weak D call TRBD1 (5 bases). The CDR3 runs 15 residues. V was pared by 4 bases and J by 4 bases, with 12 bases between. Germline V gene data show CDR1 as SGHRS and CDR2 as YFSETQ. Written as DNA, the CDR3 is TGCGCCAGCAGCCCACTGGGGCCCGGGGCCAACGTCCTGACTTTC. Its protein product is CASSPLGPGANVLTF.

The chain is built from TRBV6-2 or TRBV6-3 and TRBJ1-5; D gene ambiguous. The CDR3 runs 15 residues. Trimming took off 5 bases at V and 5 bases at J, with 16 bases between the two ends. Germline CDR1 reads MNHEY; CDR2 reads SVGEGT. This chain's CDR3 is CASSGVYREDQPQHF. The CDR3 bases are TGTGCCAGCAGTGGGGTCTACAGAGAGGATCAGCCCCAGCATTTT.

This clonotype has just one count. The junction does not match germline at one end; this may be a read error. The rearrangement links TRBV11-2 to TRBJ2-5; possible D gene TRBD2, 5 bases. The CDR3 is 15 amino acids. Germline V gene sequence: CDR1 SGHAT, CDR2 FQNNGV. The CDR3 nucleotides read TGTGCCAGCAGTCGATGGACTGGTCCCGCGGAGATCCAGTATTTC. Its translation is CASSRWTGPAEIQYF.

V is TRBV11-2 and J is TRBJ2-5; D is unclear. The germline V gene has CDR1 SGHAT and CDR2 FQNNGV. V lost 9 bases to trimming and J lost 7 bases, with 24 bases between them. The CDR3 has 15 residues. The CDR3 here is CASSPRSAPWVTQYF. CDR3 DNA: TGTGCCAGTAGCCCCCGCTCAGCCCCATGGGTGACCCAGTACTTC.

This clonotype was observed a handful of times. Given a much more abundant clone one base away, this may be a read error. The chain links TRBV28 to TRBJ2-2; D may match TRBD1 or TRBD2 (5 bases each). CDR3 length equals 15 residues. Germline CDR1 reads MDHEN; CDR2 reads SYDVKM. V gave up 6 bases and J gave up 8 bases, with 19 bases separating them. DNA of the CDR3: TGTGCCAGCAGCCCCGTCGGGACGGACGTTGGGGAGCTGTTTTTT. It translates to CASSPVGTDVGELFF.

A remark on this clonotype: A read error may account for a junction end that differs from germline. The V gene is TRBV6-2 or TRBV6-3, the J gene TRBJ2-7; D gene unclear. The CDR3 totals 13 residues. The germline V gene encodes CDR1 MNHEY and CDR2 SVGEGT. The CDR3 coding sequence is TGTGGCAGCAGTTACGAGGTGCCATACGAGCAGTACTTC. The encoded protein is CGSSYEVPYEQYF.

On this clonotype: A junction end diverges from the germline sequence, so it may reflect a read error. CDR3 protein: CTSSPPTGAIGIAEAFF. The CDR3 DNA reads TGTACCAGCAGTCCCCCCACGGGGGCGATAGGTATCGCTGAAGCTTTCTTT. The rearrangement links TRBV6-5 to TRBJ1-1; tentative D call: TRBD1 (6 bases). Germline CDR1 MNHEY, CDR2 SVGAGI. There are 17 residues in the CDR3.

About this clonotype: The conserved phenylalanine or tryptophan normally closing the CDR3 is absent here, so this likely arose from a read error. J is TRBJ2-1 and V is TRBV2; TRBD2 is a possible D gene (6 bases). The length of the CDR3 is 13 residues. Germline assignment: CDR1 SNHLY and CDR2 FYNNEI. Deletions cut 10 bases from V and 4 bases from J, with 14 bases between. DNA for the CDR3: TGTGCCACCATACTGGGACTTTACAATGAGCAGTTCCTC. Translated: CATILGLYNEQFL.

As regards this clonotype: This may arise from a read error, as a much more abundant clone is one base away. This sequence joins TRBV2 and TRBJ2-1, with 8 bases aligning to TRBD2. This CDR3 is built from 13 residues. Germline CDR1 reads SNHLY; CDR2 reads FYNNEI. The CDR3 region has the DNA TGTGCCAGCAATGAAGGTAGCGGGGATGAGCAGTTCTTC. It encodes CASNEGSGDEQFF.

This clonotype is classed as medium-sized. J is TRBJ2-6 and V is TRBV4-1; D gene ambiguous. The CDR3 totals 13 residues. CDR1 MGHRA and CDR2 YSYEKL come from the germline V gene. Trimming took 1 base from V and 3 from J, leaving 1 base between them. The CDR3 here is CASSQVGANVLTF. CDR3 DNA sequence: TGCGCCAGCAGCCAAGTTGGGGCCAACGTCCTGACTTTC.

With regard to this clonotype: The junction departs from germline at one end; a sequencing error may be responsible. J is TRBJ2-3 and V is TRBV7-9, with D possibly TRBD2 on 6 matching bases. The germline gives CDR1 SEHNR, CDR2 FQNEAQ (reference sequence). CDR3 length equals 15 residues. The DNA for the CDR3 is TGTGCCAGTAGCTTACTAGCCGGGTCTGGGGATATGCAGTATTTT. It encodes CASSLLAGSGDMQYF.

Of note for this clonotype: Compared with germline, one end of the junction differs, possibly owing to a read error. The chain recombines TRBV7-9 with TRBJ2-3; D possibly corresponds to TRBD2 (5 bases). Germline lookup yields CDR1 SEHNR and CDR2 FQNEAQ (reference sequence). CDR3 size: 16 residues. The CDR3 is CASSLETWRVNDTHHF. The CDR3 nucleotides read TGTGCCAGCAGCTTAGAAACGTGGCGGGTCAACGATACGCACCATTTT.